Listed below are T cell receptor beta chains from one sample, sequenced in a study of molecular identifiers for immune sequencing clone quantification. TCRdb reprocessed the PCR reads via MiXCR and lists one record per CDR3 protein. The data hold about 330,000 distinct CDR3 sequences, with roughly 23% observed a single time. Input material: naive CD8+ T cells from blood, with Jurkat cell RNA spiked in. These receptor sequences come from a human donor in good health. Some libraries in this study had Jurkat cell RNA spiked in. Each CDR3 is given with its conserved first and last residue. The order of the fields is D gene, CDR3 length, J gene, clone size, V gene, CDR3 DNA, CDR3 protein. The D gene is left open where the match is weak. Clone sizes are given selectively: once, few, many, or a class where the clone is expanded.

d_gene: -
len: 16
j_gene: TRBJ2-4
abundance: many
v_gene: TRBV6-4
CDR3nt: TGTGCCAGCAGTGTCCCTCACCCGACCCTCAAAAACATTCAGTACTTC
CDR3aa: CASSVPHPTLKNIQYF

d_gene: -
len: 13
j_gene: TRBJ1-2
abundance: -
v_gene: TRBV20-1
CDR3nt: TGCAGTGCTAGAGTACCCGTAAGCTATGGCTACACCTTC
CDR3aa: CSARVPVSYGYTF

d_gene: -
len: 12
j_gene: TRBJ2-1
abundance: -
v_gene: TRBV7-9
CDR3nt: TGTGCCAGCAGGGTCCAGAACGATGAGCAGTTCTTC
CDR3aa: CASRVQNDEQFF

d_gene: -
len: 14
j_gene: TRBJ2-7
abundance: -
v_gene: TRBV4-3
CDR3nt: TGCGCCAGCAGCCAAGATCTAGGGGCTTACGAGCAGTACTTC
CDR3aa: CASSQDLGAYEQYF

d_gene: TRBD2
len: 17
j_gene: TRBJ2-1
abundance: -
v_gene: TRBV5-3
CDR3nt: TGTGCCAGCAGCCCAGGACTAGCGGGAGTGTTAAGCTACGAGCAGTTCTTC
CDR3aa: CASSPGLAGVLSYEQFF

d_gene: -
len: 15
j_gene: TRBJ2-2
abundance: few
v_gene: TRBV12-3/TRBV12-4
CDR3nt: TGTGCCAGCAGCCCCCTGTGGCAGAACACCGGGGAGCTGTTTTTT
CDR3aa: CASSPLWQNTGELFF

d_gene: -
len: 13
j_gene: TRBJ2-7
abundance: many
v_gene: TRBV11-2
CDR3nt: TGTGCCAGCAGCTTCTCCCGGACCTACGAGCAGTACTTC
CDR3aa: CASSFSRTYEQYF

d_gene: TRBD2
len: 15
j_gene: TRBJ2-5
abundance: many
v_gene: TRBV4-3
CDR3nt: TGCGCCAGCAGCCAAGATCAGGGAGGGGAAGAGACCCAGTACTTC
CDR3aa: CASSQDQGGEETQYF

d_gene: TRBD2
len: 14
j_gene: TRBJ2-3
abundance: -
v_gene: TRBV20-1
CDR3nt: TGCAGTGAAAAGACTAGCAACCTCACAGATACGCAGTATTTT
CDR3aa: CSEKTSNLTDTQYF

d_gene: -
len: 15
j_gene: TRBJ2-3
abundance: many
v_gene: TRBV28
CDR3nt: TGTGCCAGCAGTCCAGACAGGCATAGCACAGATACGCAGTATTTT
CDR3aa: CASSPDRHSTDTQYF

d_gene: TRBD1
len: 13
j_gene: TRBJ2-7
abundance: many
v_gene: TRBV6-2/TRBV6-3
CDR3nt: TGTGCCAGCAGAGGACAGGGAGACTACGAGCAGTACTTC
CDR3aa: CASRGQGDYEQYF

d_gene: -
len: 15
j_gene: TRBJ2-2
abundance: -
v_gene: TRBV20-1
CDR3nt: TGCAGTGCTAGTGAAGGCCTCCGAGGCACCGGGGAGCTGTTTTTT
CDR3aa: CSASEGLRGTGELFF

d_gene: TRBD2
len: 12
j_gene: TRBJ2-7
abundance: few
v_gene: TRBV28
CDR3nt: TGTGCCACTAAACGGACTAGCTACGAGCAGTACTTC
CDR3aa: CATKRTSYEQYF

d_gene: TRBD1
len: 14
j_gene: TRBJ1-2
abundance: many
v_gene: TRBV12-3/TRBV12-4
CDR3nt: TGTGCCAGCGGGGCCCCGGACAGGGAAGGCGGCTACACCTTC
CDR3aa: CASGAPDREGGYTF

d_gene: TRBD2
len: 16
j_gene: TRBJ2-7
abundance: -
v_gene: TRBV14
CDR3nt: TGTGCCAGCAGCCAAGAACTAGCGGGAGGATTTTACGAGCAGTACTTC
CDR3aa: CASSQELAGGFYEQYF

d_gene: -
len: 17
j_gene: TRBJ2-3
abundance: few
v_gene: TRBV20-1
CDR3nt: TGCAGTGCTAGAGATTTCGGGCTTGGGGGGACTACAGATACGCAGTATTTT
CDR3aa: CSARDFGLGGTTDTQYF

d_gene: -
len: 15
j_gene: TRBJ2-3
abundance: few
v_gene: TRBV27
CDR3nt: TGTGCCAGCAGTTTATTGACTCCACACACAGATACGCAGTATTTT
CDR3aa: CASSLLTPHTDTQYF

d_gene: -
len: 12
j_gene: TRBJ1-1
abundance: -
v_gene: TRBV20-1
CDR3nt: TGCAGTGCTGCCGACAGGCGGACTGAAGCTTTCTTT
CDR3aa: CSAADRRTEAFF

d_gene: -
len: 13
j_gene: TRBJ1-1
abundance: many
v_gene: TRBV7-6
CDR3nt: TGTGCCAGCAGCCGAAGCGGGGGCACTGAAGCTTTCTTT
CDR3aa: CASSRSGGTEAFF

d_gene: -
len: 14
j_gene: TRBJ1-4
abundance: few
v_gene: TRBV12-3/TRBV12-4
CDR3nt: TGTGCCAGCAGTTTACCGGCGTATAATGAAAAACTGTTTTTT
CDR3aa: CASSLPAYNEKLFF

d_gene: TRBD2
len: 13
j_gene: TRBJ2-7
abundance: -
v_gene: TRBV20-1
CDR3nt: TGCAGTGCTAGAGAGCTAGCGGGAGCCGAGCAGTACTTC
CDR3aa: CSARELAGAEQYF

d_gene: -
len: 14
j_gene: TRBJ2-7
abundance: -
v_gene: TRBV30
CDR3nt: TGTGACTGGAGCGAAGGGGGAGGGCCCTACGAGCAGTACTTC
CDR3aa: CDWSEGGGPYEQYF

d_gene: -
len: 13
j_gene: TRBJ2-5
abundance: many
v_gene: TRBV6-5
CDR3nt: TGTGCCAGCAGCTCGCGGGGTTGGGAGACCCAGTACTTC
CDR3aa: CASSSRGWETQYF

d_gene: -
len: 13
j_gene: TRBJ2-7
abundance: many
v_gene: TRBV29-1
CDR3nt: TGCAGCGTTGATCCAGAGGGACCGGGCGAGCAGTACTTC
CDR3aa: CSVDPEGPGEQYF

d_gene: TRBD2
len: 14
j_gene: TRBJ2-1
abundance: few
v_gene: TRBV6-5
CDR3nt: TGTGCCAGCAGTCGGGAGGGCACCTACAATGAGCAGTTCTTC
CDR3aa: CASSREGTYNEQFF

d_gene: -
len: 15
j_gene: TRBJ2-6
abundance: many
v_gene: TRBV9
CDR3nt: TGTGCCAGCAGCGTAGACAGCTCTGGGGCCAACGTCCTGACTTTC
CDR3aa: CASSVDSSGANVLTF

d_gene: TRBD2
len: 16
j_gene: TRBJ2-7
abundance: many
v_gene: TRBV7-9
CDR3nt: TGTGCCAGCAGCCGGGTGACTAGCGGGGGAGGCTACGAGCAGTACTTC
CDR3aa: CASSRVTSGGGYEQYF

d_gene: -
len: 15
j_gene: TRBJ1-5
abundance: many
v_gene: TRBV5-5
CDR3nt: TGTGCCAGCAGCTCCGCGGTCGGGGGGAATCAGCCCCAGCATTTT
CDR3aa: CASSSAVGGNQPQHF

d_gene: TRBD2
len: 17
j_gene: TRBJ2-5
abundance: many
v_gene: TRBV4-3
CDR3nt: TGCGCCAGCAGCCAAGATTCAGGCGGGAGCTGGCTGGAGACCCAGTACTTC
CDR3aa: CASSQDSGGSWLETQYF

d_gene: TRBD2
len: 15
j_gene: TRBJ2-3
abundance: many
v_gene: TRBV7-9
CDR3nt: TGTGCCAGCAGCACCCCGGGACTAGATACAGATACGCAGTATTTT
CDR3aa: CASSTPGLDTDTQYF

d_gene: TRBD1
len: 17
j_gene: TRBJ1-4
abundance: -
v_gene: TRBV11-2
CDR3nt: TGTGCCAGCAGCTTGACCGGGACAGGGGGCACGGATGAAAAACTGTTTTTT
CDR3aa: CASSLTGTGGTDEKLFF

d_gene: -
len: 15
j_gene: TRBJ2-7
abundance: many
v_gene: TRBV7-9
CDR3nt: TGTGCCAGCAGCCCTCGGGACGGACTGACCTACGAGCAGTACTTC
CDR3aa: CASSPRDGLTYEQYF

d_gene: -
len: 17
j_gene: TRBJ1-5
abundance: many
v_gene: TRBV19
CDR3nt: TGTGCCAGTAGCAACATCTTATCCTCTGGGAGCAATCAGCCCCAGCATTTT
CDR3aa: CASSNILSSGSNQPQHF

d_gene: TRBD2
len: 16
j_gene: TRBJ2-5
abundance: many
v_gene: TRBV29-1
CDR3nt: TGCAGCACAATGGGGCCTAGCGGGAGGGCCGCAGAGACCCAGTACTTC
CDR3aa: CSTMGPSGRAAETQYF

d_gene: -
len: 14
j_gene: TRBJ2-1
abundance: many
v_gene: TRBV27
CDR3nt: TGTGCCAGCAGTTTAGGGAGCGGATACAATGAGCAGTTCTTC
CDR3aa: CASSLGSGYNEQFF

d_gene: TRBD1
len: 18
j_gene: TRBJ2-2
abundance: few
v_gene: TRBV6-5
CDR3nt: TGTGCCAGCAGTTACTTACCGGGACAGGGACCCAACACCGGGGAGCTGTTTTTT
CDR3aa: CASSYLPGQGPNTGELFF

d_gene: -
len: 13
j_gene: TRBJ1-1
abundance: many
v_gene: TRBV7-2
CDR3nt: TGTGCCAGCAGCGCCGGGATATACACTGAAGCTTTCTTT
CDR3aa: CASSAGIYTEAFF

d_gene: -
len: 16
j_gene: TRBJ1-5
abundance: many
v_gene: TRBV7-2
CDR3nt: TGTGCCAGCAGCTTAGCTGTAGTGGAGGTTATGGAGCCCCAGCATTTT
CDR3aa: CASSLAVVEVMEPQHF

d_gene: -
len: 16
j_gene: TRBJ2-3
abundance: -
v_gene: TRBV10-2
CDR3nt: TGCGCCAGCAGTGAGTCTGGGATGGTAGGCACAGATACGCAGTATTTT
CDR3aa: CASSESGMVGTDTQYF

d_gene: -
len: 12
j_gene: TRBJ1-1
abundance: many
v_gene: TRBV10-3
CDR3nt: TGTGCCATCAACTCGGGGGCGAATGAAGCTTTCTTT
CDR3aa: CAINSGANEAFF

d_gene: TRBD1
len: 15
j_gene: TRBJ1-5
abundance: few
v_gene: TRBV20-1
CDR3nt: TGCAGTGCTACGGGACAGGGGCCATACAATCAGCCCCAGCATTTT
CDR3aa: CSATGQGPYNQPQHF

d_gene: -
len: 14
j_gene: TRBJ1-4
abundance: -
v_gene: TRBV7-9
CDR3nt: TGTGCCAGCAGCCCCCCCCCCGACAAGGAAAAACTGTGTTTT
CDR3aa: CASSPPPDKEKLCF

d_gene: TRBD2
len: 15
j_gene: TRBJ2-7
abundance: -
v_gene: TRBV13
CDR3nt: TGTGCCAGCAGCCGCGCTCCGGGACTAGCTGACGAGCAGTACTTC
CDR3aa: CASSRAPGLADEQYF

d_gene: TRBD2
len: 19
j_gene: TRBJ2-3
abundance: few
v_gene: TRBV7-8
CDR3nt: TGTGCCAGCAGCGAGCTGGTAACTTATAGCGGGGGGTTGACAGATACGCAGTATTTT
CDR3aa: CASSELVTYSGGLTDTQYF

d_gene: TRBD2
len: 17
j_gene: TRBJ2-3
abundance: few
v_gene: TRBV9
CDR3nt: TGTGTCAGCAGCAGGGGACTAGCGGGGGCGAGCACAGATACGCAGTATTTT
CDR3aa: CVSSRGLAGASTDTQYF

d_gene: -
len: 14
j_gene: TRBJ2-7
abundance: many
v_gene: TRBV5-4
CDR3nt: TGTGCCAGCAGCCCCACCCGGGACCTTGCAAGCCAGTACTTC
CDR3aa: CASSPTRDLASQYF

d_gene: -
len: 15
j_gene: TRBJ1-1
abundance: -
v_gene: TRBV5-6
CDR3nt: TGTGCTAGCAGCTTGGTCGACAGAGCGAACACTGAAGCTTTCTTT
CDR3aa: CASSLVDRANTEAFF

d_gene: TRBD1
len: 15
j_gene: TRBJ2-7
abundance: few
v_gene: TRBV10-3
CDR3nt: TGTGCCATCAGTGACCCGGGACAGCCATCCTACGAGCAGTACTTC
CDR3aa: CAISDPGQPSYEQYF

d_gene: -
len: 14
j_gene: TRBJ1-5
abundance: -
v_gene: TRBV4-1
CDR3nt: TGCGCCAGCAGCCATACAACGATAGGTCAGCCCCAGCATTTT
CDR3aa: CASSHTTIGQPQHF